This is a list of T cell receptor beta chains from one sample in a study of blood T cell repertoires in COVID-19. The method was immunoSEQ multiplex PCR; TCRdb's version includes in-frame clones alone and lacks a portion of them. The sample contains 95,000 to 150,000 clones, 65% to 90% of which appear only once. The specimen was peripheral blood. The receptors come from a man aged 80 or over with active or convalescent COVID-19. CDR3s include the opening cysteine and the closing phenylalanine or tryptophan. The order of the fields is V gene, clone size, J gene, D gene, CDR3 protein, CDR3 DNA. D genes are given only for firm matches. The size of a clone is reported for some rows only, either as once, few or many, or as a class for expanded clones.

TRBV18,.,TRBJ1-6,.,CASSPTGDSPLHF,TGTGCCAGCTCACCAACCGGAGATTCACCCCTCCACTTT
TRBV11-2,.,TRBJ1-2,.,CASSLAGYGYTF,TGTGCCAGCAGCTTAGCGGGCTATGGCTACACCTTC
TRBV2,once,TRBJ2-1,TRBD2,CASSGLATSPEQFF,TGTGCCAGCAGTGGACTAGCTACCTCGCCTGAGCAGTTCTTC
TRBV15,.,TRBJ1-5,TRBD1,CATSRGGVTGLNQPQHF,TGTGCCACCAGCAGAGGTGGGGTGACAGGGTTGAATCAGCCCCAGCATTTT
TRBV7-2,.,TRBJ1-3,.,CASSRDRSSGNTIYF,TGTGCCAGCAGTCGTGACAGGAGCTCTGGAAACACCATATATTTT
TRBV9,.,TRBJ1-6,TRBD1,CASNWGQGGNSPLHF,TGTGCCAGCAACTGGGGACAGGGAGGGAATTCACCCCTCCACTTT
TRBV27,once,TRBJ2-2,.,CASSFQTGNTGELFF,TGTGCCAGCAGTTTCCAAACAGGGAACACCGGGGAGCTGTTTTTT
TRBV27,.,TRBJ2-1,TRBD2,CASSILAGGPGSYNEQFF,TGTGCCAGCAGTATACTAGCGGGGGGGCCAGGATCCTACAATGAGCAGTTCTTC
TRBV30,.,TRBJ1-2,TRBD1,CAWRVPGQSGGYTF,TGTGCCTGGCGAGTGCCGGGACAGTCAGGTGGCTACACCTTC
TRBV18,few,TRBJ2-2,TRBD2,CASSPRTSGTTGELFF,TGTGCCAGCTCACCAAGGACTAGCGGGACGACCGGGGAGCTGTTTTTT
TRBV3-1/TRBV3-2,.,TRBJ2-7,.,CASSQGPSSYEQYF,TGTGCCAGCAGCCAGGGGCCAAGCTCCTACGAGCAGTACTTC
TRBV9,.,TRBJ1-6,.,CASSVNGYNSPLHF,TGTGCCAGCAGCGTAAACGGCTATAATTCACCCCTCCACTTT
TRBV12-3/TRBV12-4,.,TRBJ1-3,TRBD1,CASRQGGNTIYF,TGTGCCAGCAGACAGGGGGGGAACACCATATATTTT
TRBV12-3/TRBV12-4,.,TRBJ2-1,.,CASSPQNEQFF,TGTGCCAGCAGTCCCCAGAATGAGCAGTTCTTC
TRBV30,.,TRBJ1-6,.,CAWNSGNNSPLHF,TGTGCCTGGAATTCCGGTAACAATTCACCCCTCCACTTT
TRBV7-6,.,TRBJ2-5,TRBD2,CASSLFPGMTTSGKQETQYF,TGTGCCAGCAGCTTATTTCCGGGGATGACGACTAGCGGCAAGCAAGAGACCCAGTACTTC
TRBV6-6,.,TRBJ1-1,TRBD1,CASSTTGGTTEAFF,TGTGCCAGCAGCACGACAGGGGGGACCACTGAAGCTTTCTTT
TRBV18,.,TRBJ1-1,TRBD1,CASSPVGQGARGTEAFF,TGTGCCAGCTCACCGGTGGGACAGGGGGCGAGGGGCACTGAAGCTTTCTTT
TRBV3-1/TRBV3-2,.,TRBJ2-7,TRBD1,CASSLGTGGGYEQYF,TGTGCCAGCAGCCTTGGGACAGGGGGCGGATACGAGCAGTACTTC
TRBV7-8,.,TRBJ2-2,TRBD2,CASSLRLAGWGGELFF,TGTGCCAGCAGCTTACGCCTAGCGGGCTGGGGTGGGGAGCTGTTTTTT
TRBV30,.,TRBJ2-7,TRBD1,CAWSGLLRGQPYEQYF,TGTGCCTGGAGTGGGTTGTTAAGGGGGCAACCCTACGAGCAGTACTTC
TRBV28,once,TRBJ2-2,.,CASSRADTGELFF,TGTGCCAGCAGTAGAGCTGACACCGGGGAGCTGTTTTTT
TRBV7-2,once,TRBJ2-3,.,CASSLNPPGTDTQYF,TGTGCCAGCAGCTTAAATCCCCCCGGCACAGATACGCAGTATTTT
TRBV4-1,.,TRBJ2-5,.,CASSAYRDRQETQYF,TGCGCCAGCTCAGCTTACAGGGATAGGCAAGAGACCCAGTACTTC
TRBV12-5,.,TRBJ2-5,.,CASGPSGTSGAQYF,TGTGCTAGTGGACCGTCCGGGACATCCGGGGCCCAGTACTTC
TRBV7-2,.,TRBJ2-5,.,CASSSGQIYVETQYF,TGTGCCAGCAGCTCCGGACAGATATACGTCGAGACCCAGTACTTC
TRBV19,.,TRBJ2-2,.,CASSQGGTGELFF,TGTGCCAGTAGCCAGGGGGGCACCGGGGAGCTGTTTTTT
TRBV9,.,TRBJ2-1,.,CASSVESAWSSALSYNEQFF,TGTGCCAGCAGCGTAGAATCCGCATGGAGCTCGGCACTATCCTACAATGAGCAGTTCTTC
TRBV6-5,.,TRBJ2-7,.,CASSYSRQGYEQYF,TGTGCCAGCAGTTACTCGCGCCAGGGCTACGAGCAGTACTTC
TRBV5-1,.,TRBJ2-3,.,CASSLMGAGTDTQYF,TGCGCCAGCAGCTTGATGGGGGCGGGCACAGATACGCAGTATTTT
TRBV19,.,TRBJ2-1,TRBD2,CASSNTGGPVREQFF,TGTGCCAGTAGTAATACGGGAGGGCCAGTACGGGAGCAGTTCTTC
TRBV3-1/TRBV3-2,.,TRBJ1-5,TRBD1,CASSARTGGPNQPQHF,TGTGCCAGCAGCGCGCGGACAGGGGGTCCAAATCAGCCCCAGCATTTT
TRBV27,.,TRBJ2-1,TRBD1,CASSPWTGSYNEQFF,TGTGCCAGCAGTCCTTGGACAGGCTCTTACAATGAGCAGTTCTTC
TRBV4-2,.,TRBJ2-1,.,CASSQDFREQFF,TGTGCCAGCAGCCAAGATTTTCGTGAGCAGTTCTTC
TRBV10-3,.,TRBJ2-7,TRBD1,CAISGTGPNEQYF,TGTGCCATCAGTGGGACAGGGCCCAACGAGCAGTACTTC
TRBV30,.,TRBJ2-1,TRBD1,CAWSHRGSYNEQFF,TGTGCCTGGAGCCACAGGGGTTCCTACAATGAGCAGTTCTTC
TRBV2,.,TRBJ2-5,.,CASKKGRGSSQETQYF,TGTGCCAGCAAAAAAGGACGGGGGTCGTCGCAAGAGACCCAGTACTTC
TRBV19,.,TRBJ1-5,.,CASSIDLTRGQPQHF,TGTGCCAGTAGTATAGACCTTACAAGGGGTCAGCCCCAGCATTTT